A single sample gave rise to the 10 T cell receptor beta chains below, sequenced in a study of blood T cell dynamics during melanoma immunotherapy. Time point: pre-treatment baseline. Produced via immunoSEQ multiplex PCR; TCRdb's table is partial and in-frame only. The sample records about 9,600 clones, around nine tenths being singletons. Sequenced material: blood, taken from a patient treated with checkpoint blockade. The receptor set was obtained from a human donor with melanoma.

V usage is TRBV19 and J usage is TRBJ2-1; unclear D gene. Germline lookup yields CDR1 LNHDA and CDR2 SQIVND (reference sequence). The CDR3 loop spans 15 amino acids. The V end was cut by 0 bases, the J end by 4 bases, with 10 bases between. CDR3 protein: CASSIDWTVYNEQFF. Here the CDR3 DNA reads TGTGCCAGTAGTATAGATTGGACCGTGTACAATGAGCAGTTCTTC.

The chain employs TRBV5-1 and TRBJ2-1; 10 bases fit TRBD2. CDR3 length: 15 residues. Germline V gene lookup returns CDR1 SGHRS and CDR2 YFSETQ. The J segment lost 3 bases and the V segment lost 4 bases, leaving 4 bases of the junction unmatched. As DNA, the CDR3 is TGCGCCAGCAGCACTCTAGCGGGAGACTACAATGAGCAGTTCTTC. Protein product: CASSTLAGDYNEQFF.

A word on this clone: At one boundary the junction diverges from the germline segment, which might be a read error. The chain has TRBV7-7 and TRBJ2-3; 13 nucleotides agree with TRBD2. The CDR3 consists of 15 residues. CDR1 and CDR2 from the germline V gene are SSHAT and FNYEAQ (reference sequence). The CDR3: CASSPGLAGADTQYF. The DNA of the CDR3 is TGTGCTAGCAGCCCCGGACTAGCGGGAGCAGATACGCAGTATTTT. Together with reference TRBV7-7 and TRBJ2-3, the CDR3 gives the full variable domain: GAGVSQSPRYKVTKRGQDVTLRCDPISSHATLYWYQQALGQGPEFLTYFNYEAQPDKSGLPSDRFSAERPEGSISTLTIQRTEQRDSAMYRCASSPGLAGADTQYFGPGTRLTVL.

The chain recombines TRBV28 with TRBJ1-3; TRBD1 might be the D (5 bases). CDR3 length: 18 amino acids. Per germline, CDR1 MDHEN and CDR2 SYDVKM. Trimming took off 7 bases at V and 0 bases at J, with 22 bases between the two ends. CDR3 residues: CASTLWKWGSRSGNTIYF. CDR3 nucleotide sequence: TGTGCCAGCACCTTATGGAAGTGGGGGAGCCGCTCTGGAAACACCATATATTTT.

The chain is built from TRBV28 and TRBJ1-1; no clear D. The CDR3 spans 12 residues. Deletions cut 4 bases from V and 2 bases from J, with 5 bases between. The germline V gene encodes CDR1 MDHEN and CDR2 SYDVKM. The CDR3 DNA is TGTGCCAGCAGTTCGACAAACACTGAAGCTTTCTTT. It is translated as CASSSTNTEAFF.

CDR3 in DNA: TGTGCCAGCAGCCAAGTTATTGGACAGGGTTTCAATGAGCAGTTCTTC. This codes for CASSQVIGQGFNEQFF. J is TRBJ2-1 and V is TRBV4-2; 8 bases line up with TRBD1. The CDR3 contains 16 residues. V trimming: 1 base; J trimming: 6 bases; junction bases outside the gene matches: 8. Germline loops: CDR1 LGHNA, CDR2 YNFKEQ.

The chain has TRBV6-6 and TRBJ1-1; D is possibly TRBD1 (6 bases). CDR3 length equals 14 residues. Trimming stripped 5 bases from V and 1 base from J, with 11 bases between. Germline CDR1 is MNHNY and CDR2 is SVGAGI (reference sequence). CDR3: CASSPGQTNTEAFF. DNA of the CDR3: TGTGCCAGCAGTCCCGGACAGACGAACACTGAAGCTTTCTTT.

The rearrangement uses TRBV28 and TRBJ2-2; maybe TRBD2 (5 bases). Germline V gene sequence: CDR1 MDHEN, CDR2 SYDVKM. Deletions cut 6 bases from V and 1 base from J, with 15 bases between. CDR3 length: 16 residues. CDR3 in amino acids: CASRPRRTGNTGELFF. Written as DNA, the CDR3 is TGTGCCAGCAGGCCTAGGAGGACGGGGAACACCGGGGAGCTGTTTTTT.

J is TRBJ2-2 and V is TRBV14; no reliable D call. Trimming removed 3 bases at V and 2 bases at J, with 13 bases between. The CDR3 runs 16 residues. Germline V gene lookup returns CDR1 SGHDN and CDR2 FVKESK. CDR3 sequence reads: CASSQRSGSNTGELFF. The CDR3 DNA sequence: TGTGCCAGCAGCCAGAGGTCCGGGTCTAACACCGGGGAGCTGTTTTTT.

V is TRBV6-1 and J is TRBJ2-7, with D tentatively TRBD1 (5 bases). The V and J ends lost 5 bases and 2 bases respectively, with 10 bases between them. Germline CDR1 is MNHNS and CDR2 is SASEGT. The length of the CDR3 is 13 residues. In DNA form, the CDR3 reads TGTGCCAGCAGTCACGACAGAGCCTACGAGCAGTACTTC. The encoded protein is CASSHDRAYEQYF.